This TCR beta chain was sequenced for a study of cytomegalovirus exposure and HLA in healthy donors. Looking at the study overall: Within an early data release were 80 million to 90 million unique TCRs drawn from HLA-typed donors. The study's findings and limits: According to an earlier analysis, most TCR beta V segments yielded productive rearrangements about 87% or about 30% of the time. Clonal expansion, a later analysis showed, was greater in HLA-associated TCR beta chains than in equally common others. In a later analysis, at a false discovery rate of 0.05, 16,951 TCR beta sequences matched HLA alleles.

PCR was performed using 60 Vbeta and 13 Jbeta primers. Assay used: immunoSEQ multiplex PCR; TCRdb lists only in-frame clones, some missing. The sample consists of roughly 110,000 clones, roughly 76% of them appearing once. The ends lost 7 bases at V and 4 bases at J; junction bases unmatched: 11. The V gene's germline CDR1 is MNHNS and CDR2 SASEGT. This CDR3 contains 15 residues. As regards this clone: Its target is not known.

The source of this sequence is a man between 18 and 29 years old in good health and CMV-seronegative. V usage is TRBV6-1 and J usage is TRBJ2-5; the match to TRBD2 covers 8 bases. The sequenced sample was PBMCs. The CDR3 loop reads CASKVYPGGGETQYF. CDR3 nucleotide sequence: TGTGCCAGCAAAGTCTACCCGGGGGGGGGAGAGACCCAGTACTTC.